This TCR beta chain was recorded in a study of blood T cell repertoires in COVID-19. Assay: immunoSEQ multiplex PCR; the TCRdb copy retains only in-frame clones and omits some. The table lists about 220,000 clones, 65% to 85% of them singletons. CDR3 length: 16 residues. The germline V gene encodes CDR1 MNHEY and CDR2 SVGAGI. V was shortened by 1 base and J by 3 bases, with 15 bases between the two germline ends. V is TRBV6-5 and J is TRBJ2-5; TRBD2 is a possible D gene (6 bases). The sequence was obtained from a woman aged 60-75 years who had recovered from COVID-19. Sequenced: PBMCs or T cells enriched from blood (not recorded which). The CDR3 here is CASSYLVSGREETQYF. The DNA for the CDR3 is TGTGCCAGCAGTTACTTGGTTAGCGGTAGGGAAGAGACCCAGTACTTC.